What follows are 26 T cell receptor beta chains derived from one specimen sequenced in a study of T cell repertoires in cytomegalovirus infection (dated by TCRdb to about 2019). The instrument given in TCRdb is Illumina HiSeq 1500. TCRdb trimmed public reads at Q25 via fastp, called clones via MiXCR and kept in-frame beta chains. One record per CDR3 amino acid sequence lists the most common genes and DNA. The sample contains some 500,000 distinct CDR3 sequences, over 35% of them found a single time. The ten largest clones take up about half of the sample. The label giving this sample's treatment or condition can be read as: in vitro stimulation with specific CMV peptide epitopes to enrich CMV-specific T cells. Which antigens these TCRs recognize remains unknown. The sequenced sample was cultured PBMCs, obtained from culture after CMV antigen stimulation. Every receptor here comes from a human donor in good health (CMV status not recorded). Some clones in this sample may be carry-over from other donors' samples.

The chain couples TRBV6-1 to TRBJ2-7; D is unresolved. The CDR3 has 15 residues. V was cut by 2 bases and J by 2 bases, with 13 bases left in between. Germline V gene lookup returns CDR1 MNHNS and CDR2 SASEGT. The CDR3 is CASSERPGDPYEQYF. CDR3 nucleotides: TGTGCCAGCAGTGAACGGCCAGGAGACCCCTACGAGCAGTACTTC.

This clonotype was observed a handful of times. This chain uses TRBV6-5 with TRBJ2-5; maybe TRBD1 (6 bases). CDR3 size: 14 residues. Trimming took 2 bases from V and 7 from J, leaving 14 bases between them. CDR1 is MNHEY, CDR2 SVGAGI, per germline. CDR3 loop: CASSYVGAPGTQYF. The CDR3 nucleotides read TGTGCCAGCAGTTACGTGGGGGCGCCGGGGACCCAGTACTTC.

The rearrangement links TRBV6-5 to TRBJ2-5; 9 positions agree with TRBD1. With V trimmed by 2 bases and J by 5 bases, 12 bases remained unmatched. Germline CDR1 MNHEY, CDR2 SVGAGI. The CDR3 extends over 17 amino acids. The CDR3 DNA reads as TGTGCCAGCAGTTACGGCCCAGGGACAGGGTATCGGGAGACCCAGTACTTC. Translating it yields CASSYGPGTGYRETQYF.

The V gene is TRBV14, the J gene TRBJ2-4; TRBD1 might be the D (5 bases). The CDR3 is 18 amino acids. Trimming removed 3 bases at V and 0 bases at J, with 18 bases between. From germline, CDR1 is SGHDN and CDR2 FVKESK. The CDR3 nucleotides are TGTGCCAGCAGCCAGTCCCAGGGCGTAACTCTAGCCAAAAACATTCAGTACTTC. It yields the protein CASSQSQGVTLAKNIQYF. Full variable domain (missing parts from reference TRBV14 and TRBJ2-4): EAGVTQFPSHSVIEKGQTVTLRCDPISGHDNLYWYRRVMGKEIKFLLHFVKESKQDESGMPNNRFLAERTGGTYSTLKVQPAELEDSGVYFCASSQSQGVTLAKNIQYFGAGTRLSVL.

The chain carries TRBV5-1 and TRBJ2-1, with a tentative D call TRBD2 (5 bases). Germline values: CDR1 SGHRS, CDR2 YFSETQ. The CDR3 is 14 residues long. The germline V and J ends were trimmed by 0 bases and 3 bases, with 7 bases remaining between them. CDR3 in DNA: TGCGCCAGCAGCTTGGACGGGAACTACAATGAGCAGTTCTTC. Protein sequence: CASSLDGNYNEQFF. The variable domain in full, with the rest retrieved from reference TRBV5-1 and TRBJ2-1, is KAGVTQTPRYLIKTRGQQVTLSCSPISGHRSVSWYQQTPGQGLQFLFEYFSETQRNKGNFPGRFSGRQFSNSRSEMNVSTLELGDSALYLCASSLDGNYNEQFFGPGTRLTVL.

V is TRBV19 and J is TRBJ2-3; tentative D call: TRBD2 (6 bases). With 3 bases removed from V and 1 base from J, the gap between germline ends came to 20 bases. CDR1 and CDR2 from the germline V gene are LNHDA and SQIVND (reference sequence). CDR3 length equals 18 residues. The CDR3 region is CASSIAQKLGGGTDTQYF. For the CDR3, the DNA is TGTGCCAGTAGTATTGCACAGAAGTTGGGCGGGGGCACAGATACGCAGTATTTT.

This sequence joins TRBV7-2 and TRBJ2-3, with TRBD2 as a possible D gene (6 bases). Deletions cut 3 bases from V and 3 bases from J, with 10 bases between. CDR1 is SGHTA, CDR2 FQGNSA, per germline. The CDR3 is 14 residues long. The CDR3 coding sequence is TGTGCCAGCAGCTTCTTCGGGGGTACAGATACGCAGTATTTT. Protein product: CASSFFGGTDTQYF.

The chain recombines TRBV7-2 with TRBJ1-5; D not resolved. The CDR3 has 16 residues. V was pared by 8 bases and J by 5 bases, with 22 bases between. Per the germline V gene, CDR1 is SGHTA and CDR2 is FQGNSA. The CDR3 coding sequence is TGTGCCAGCCGACTCCTCGGTGGGCGGCAGTATCAGCCCCAGCATTTT. This sequence encodes CASRLLGGRQYQPQHF.

V gene TRBV11-1 combines with J gene TRBJ2-1, with 7 bases that match TRBD2. The CDR3 has 16 residues. Losses at the gene ends were 0 bases for V and 6 bases for J; bases not matched to a gene: 8. From germline, CDR1 is SGHAT and CDR2 FQDESV (reference sequence). As DNA, the CDR3 is TGTGCCAGCAGCTTAGCGCGGGGGACGAAAAGCAATGAGCAGTTCTTC. It specifies CASSLARGTKSNEQFF.

This clonotype has just a few counts. The chain combines TRBV12-3 or TRBV12-4 with TRBJ2-1; 13 bases match TRBD2. With 8 bases clipped from V and 0 bases from J, the junction kept 10 bases outside the gene matches. The CDR3 totals 18 residues. CDR3 loop: CASGQLAGGASSYNEQFF. CDR3 nucleotide sequence: TGTGCCAGCGGTCAACTAGCGGGAGGGGCTAGCTCCTACAATGAGCAGTTCTTC.

The V call is TRBV5-1, the J call TRBJ1-1, with 9 positions matching TRBD1. This CDR3 comprises 14 residues. The trim removed 0 bases at V and 5 bases at J, leaving 2 bases unmatched. Germline CDR1 is SGHRS and CDR2 is YFSETQ. The CDR3 coding sequence is TGCGCCAGCAGCTTGGTGACAGGGGGGACTGAAGCTTTCTTT. Its translation: CASSLVTGGTEAFF.

This clonotype was picked up many times. The genes are TRBV7-2 and TRBJ1-2, with a weak D call TRBD1 (6 bases). Trimming pared 5 bases from V and 6 bases from J, leaving 16 bases between. This CDR3 spans 14 amino acids. CDR1 and CDR2 from the germline V gene are SGHTA and FQGNSA. The CDR3 reads CASSRPGTPDGYTF. The DNA of the CDR3 is TGTGCCAGCAGCCGGCCCGGGACACCCGATGGCTACACCTTC.

Worth noting for this clonotype: This sequence may be a read error, since a much larger clone differs from it by one base. V and J are TRBV7-2 and TRBJ1-2, with D perhaps TRBD1 (5 bases). This CDR3 contains 14 residues. V was clipped by 8 bases and J by 9 bases, with 22 bases between them. Germline V gene data show CDR1 as SGHTA and CDR2 as FQGNSA. For the CDR3, the DNA is TGTGCCAGCGGCCAGGTGTCAGGGCCAGAACGCTACACCTTC. Translation: CASGQVSGPERYTF.

This chain links TRBV10-3 with TRBJ2-1, with 9 bases fitting TRBD2. V lost 4 bases and J lost 7; bases outside the gene matches: 5. Germline lookup yields CDR1 ENHRY and CDR2 SYGVKD. This CDR3 region has 14 residues. This CDR3 is CAISVGGLANEQFF. The CDR3 DNA reads TGTGCCATCAGTGTCGGGGGACTAGCAAATGAGCAGTTCTTC.

V is TRBV7-2 and J is TRBJ1-1; D possibly corresponds to TRBD1 (6 bases). Trimming shortened V by 4 bases and J by 1 base, and 10 bases separated the two germline ends. The CDR3 has 14 residues. Per germline, CDR1 SGHTA and CDR2 FQGNSA. As DNA, the CDR3 is TGTGCCAGCAGCTACAGGGAGGGGAACACTGAAGCTTTCTTT. Encoded protein: CASSYREGNTEAFF.

The genes are TRBV6-6 and TRBJ1-4, with D perhaps TRBD1 (6 bases). Trimming stripped 2 bases from V and 7 bases from J, with 17 bases between. The CDR3 totals 16 residues. CDR1 MNHNY and CDR2 SVGAGI come from the germline V gene (reference sequence). CDR3 sequence (DNA): TGTGCCAGCAGTTACCGTTGGGGGGGCGGGAGTGAAAAACTGTTTTTT. Translated: CASSYRWGGGSEKLFF.

A few counts support this clonotype. The gene calls are TRBV7-2 and TRBJ2-7; TRBD2 agrees at 9 bases. The V segment lost 3 bases and the J segment 10 bases; nucleotides outside the gene matches: 13. The CDR3 length is 15 residues. Germline V gene data show CDR1 as SGHTA and CDR2 as FQGNSA. CDR3 bases: TGTGCCAGCAGCTTGTTCAGGGAGGCGGGGGGGACACAGTACTTC. This sequence encodes CASSLFREAGGTQYF.

This clonotype was observed a few times. The rearrangement links TRBV29-1 to TRBJ2-5; D perhaps matches TRBD1 (6 bases). The CDR3 is 15 residues long. CDR1 SQVTM and CDR2 ANQGSEA come from the germline V gene. Deletions cut 1 base from V and 2 bases from J, with 14 bases between. The CDR3 region is CSVEGGAGAQETQYF. CDR3 DNA sequence: TGCAGCGTTGAAGGAGGGGCAGGGGCGCAAGAGACCCAGTACTTC.

The chain uses TRBV7-2 and TRBJ2-5; unclear D gene. V lost 4 bases and J 5 bases, leaving 14 bases between the germline ends. The CDR3 runs 14 residues. Per the germline V gene, CDR1 is SGHTA and CDR2 is FQGNSA. The CDR3 DNA is TGTGCCAGCAGCTCTTTTATGGGTAGGGAGACCCAGTACTTC. This gives the protein CASSSFMGRETQYF.

The chain employs TRBV15 and TRBJ2-3; TRBD2 is a possible D gene (5 bases). Trimming pared 7 bases from V and 1 base from J, leaving 12 bases between. The V gene's germline CDR1 is LNHNV and CDR2 YYDKDF (reference sequence). The CDR3 is 14 amino acids. The CDR3 spells CATNTGLGTDTQYF. The CDR3 coding sequence is TGTGCCACCAACACGGGATTAGGCACAGATACGCAGTATTTT. Variable domain in full (rest from reference TRBV15 and TRBJ2-3): DAMVIQNPRYQVTQFGKPVTLSCSQTLNHNVMYWYQQKSSQAPKLLFHYYDKDFNNEADTPDNFQSRRPNTSFCFLDIRSPGLGDTAMYLCATNTGLGTDTQYFGPGTRLTVL.

The chain couples TRBV12-3 or TRBV12-4 to TRBJ2-4; D is unresolved. Trimming took off 1 base at V and 2 bases at J, with 18 bases between the two ends. This CDR3 region has 18 residues. Written as DNA, the CDR3 is TGTGCCAGCAGTTTAGGGCGGAGCCAAGGTGGTACCAAAAACATTCAGTACTTC. It codes for CASSLGRSQGGTKNIQYF.

This chain uses TRBV6-5 with TRBJ2-5, with TRBD2 matching 8 bases. After removal of 8 bases from V and 7 bases from J, the junction contained 27 bases not matched to a gene. Germline lookup yields CDR1 MNHEY and CDR2 SVGAGI. The CDR3 covers 19 residues. CDR3 nucleotide sequence: TGTGCCAGCCGGCGTCTCGACTCAGCGGGCGGGGGGCAGGTCGGGACCCAGTACTTC. Translating it yields CASRRLDSAGGGQVGTQYF.

This clonotype has more than one count but fewer than ten. The chain has TRBV19 and TRBJ2-1; D not resolved. The CDR3 is made up of 14 amino acids. From germline, CDR1 is LNHDA and CDR2 SQIVND (reference sequence). The germline V and J ends were trimmed by 8 bases and 3 bases, with 14 bases remaining between them. The CDR3 loop is CASGNTLFYNEQFF. Written as DNA, the CDR3 is TGTGCCAGTGGAAATACGTTGTTCTACAATGAGCAGTTCTTC.

In this sample, this clonotype turned up many times. This rearrangement joins TRBV7-2 to TRBJ2-3; no firm D call. V lost 5 bases to trimming and J lost 2 bases, with 23 bases between them. The CDR3 length is 18 residues. CDR1 SGHTA and CDR2 FQGNSA come from the germline V gene. This chain's CDR3 is CASSPLHQVYSHTDTQYF. CDR3 nucleotide sequence: TGTGCCAGCAGCCCTCTGCACCAGGTTTATTCACACACAGATACGCAGTATTTT.

This chain's CDR3 is CASSPTTISGANVLTF. The CDR3 DNA reads TGTGCCAGCAGTCCCACGACCATCTCTGGGGCCAACGTCCTGACTTTC. This chain uses TRBV27 with TRBJ2-6; no clear D. From germline, CDR1 is MNHEY and CDR2 SMNVEV (reference sequence). The CDR3 loop spans 16 amino acids. The V end was cut by 5 bases, the J end by 0 bases, with 11 bases between.

The chain links TRBV7-6 to TRBJ1-6; D gene uncertain. The CDR3 runs to 17 residues. Per germline, CDR1 SGHVS and CDR2 FNYEAQ. Trimming left V 1 base short and J 0 bases short, with 10 bases between. The CDR3 DNA sequence: TGTGCCAGCAGCTTAGGAGAGGGTAGCTCCTATAATTCACCCCTCCACTTT. The encoded protein is CASSLGEGSSYNSPLHF.